The 10 T cell receptor beta chains in this list originate from one sample, sequenced in a study of blood T cell repertoires in COVID-19. Profiled with immunoSEQ multiplex PCR; TCRdb holds only in-frame clones, not every one. The sample lists roughly 520,000 clones; approximately 88% were seen once. Sequenced input: PBMCs or T cells enriched from blood (not recorded which). These receptors were collected from a middle-aged woman who had recovered from COVID-19.

The J gene is TRBJ2-5, the V gene TRBV5-5, with TRBD1 matching over 9 bases. The CDR3 extends over 17 amino acids. Trimming took 0 bases from V and 2 from J; bases not matched to a gene: 8. CDR1 SGHKS and CDR2 YYEKEE come from the germline V gene (reference sequence). The chain's CDR3 is CASSLGDRARRQETQYF. The CDR3 region has the DNA TGTGCCAGCAGCTTGGGGGACAGGGCGCGTAGGCAAGAGACCCAGTACTTC.

The rearrangement uses TRBV19 and TRBJ2-3; TRBD2 matches 10 bases. The trim removed 5 bases at V and 4 bases at J, leaving 6 bases unmatched. The CDR3 covers 15 residues. Germline CDR1 LNHDA, CDR2 SQIVND (reference sequence). The CDR3 protein is CASSPRAGGADTQYF. The CDR3, as DNA: TGTGCCAGTAGTCCGCGAGCGGGAGGGGCAGATACGCAGTATTTT.

The rearrangement uses TRBV5-1 and TRBJ1-1; TRBD1 might be the D (6 bases). V was cut by 3 bases and J by 1 base, with 10 bases left in between. CDR3 length: 14 residues. Germline CDR1 and CDR2: SGHRS and YFSETQ. CDR3 residues: CASSSEQGNTEAFF. CDR3 bases: TGCGCCAGCAGCTCGGAACAGGGGAACACTGAAGCTTTCTTT. Variable domain in full (rest from reference TRBV5-1 and TRBJ1-1): KAGVTQTPRYLIKTRGQQVTLSCSPISGHRSVSWYQQTPGQGLQFLFEYFSETQRNKGNFPGRFSGRQFSNSRSEMNVSTLELGDSALYLCASSSEQGNTEAFFGQGTRLTVV.

The chain links TRBV27 to TRBJ1-1, with a weak D call TRBD1 (5 bases). Germline values: CDR1 MNHEY, CDR2 SMNVEV (reference sequence). The CDR3 consists of 14 residues. V was shortened by 6 bases and J by 7 bases, with 18 bases between the two germline ends. CDR3 residues: CASRRGRLVGEAFF. The CDR3 DNA reads TGTGCCAGCAGGCGGGGCCGGTTGGTCGGTGAAGCTTTCTTT.

In the case of this clone: Additional DNA sequences in this sample encode the identical CDR3. The chain's CDR3 is CASSLDSPGYTF. CDR3 bases: TGTGCCAGCAGCCTGGACAGCCCGGGCTACACCTTC. The rearrangement uses TRBV7-2 and TRBJ1-2, with D possibly matching TRBD1 (6 bases). Germline CDR1 and CDR2: SGHTA and FQGNSA. Trimming left V 5 bases short and J 8 bases short, with 12 bases between. This CDR3 has 12 amino acids.

V gene TRBV10-1 combines with J gene TRBJ2-3; 12 nucleotides match TRBD2. From germline, CDR1 is WNHNN and CDR2 SYGVQD (reference sequence). V dropped 6 bases and J dropped 0; count of bases not matched to a gene: 1. This CDR3 has 15 amino acids. The CDR3 sequence is CASSGLAGSTDTQYF. CDR3 in DNA: TGCGCCAGCAGCGGACTAGCGGGGAGCACAGATACGCAGTATTTT.

CDR3 nucleotides: TGTGCCAGCGCAGACAGGGAAGTTTTTGACACTGAAGCTTTCTTT. Translation gives CASADREVFDTEAFF. The V and J genes are TRBV21-1 and TRBJ1-1; no DNA check was done on the table's D call, TRBD1. TRBV21-1 is annotated as a pseudogene. The CDR3 consists of 15 residues.

The rearrangement joins TRBV9 to TRBJ1-2; no clear D. The CDR3 totals 15 residues. Germline-derived CDR1 and CDR2 are SGDLS and YYNGEE. The V gene lost 0 bases and the J gene lost 2 bases, with 11 bases spanning the gap. The CDR3 DNA follows: TGTGCCAGCAGCGTAGGGGCAGAAAGAAACTATGGCTACACCTTC. Translating gives CASSVGAERNYGYTF. Based on the CDR3 plus reference TRBV9 and TRBJ1-2, the full variable domain is DSGVTQTPKHLITATGQRVTLRCSPRSGDLSVYWYQQSLDQGLQFLIQYYNGEERAKGNILERFSAQQFPDLHSELNLSSLELGDSALYFCASSVGAERNYGYTFGSGTRLTVV.

J is TRBJ2-2 and V is TRBV12-3 or TRBV12-4; D is possibly TRBD1 (5 bases). Trimming removed 6 bases from V and 10 bases from J, with 12 bases in between. There are 12 residues in the CDR3. The CDR3 DNA is TGTGCCAGCAGCCAGGACACCCCGGAGCTGTTTTTT. Its protein product is CASSQDTPELFF.

This chain connects TRBV7-9 to TRBJ2-5; 8 nucleotides match TRBD1. This CDR3 comprises 14 residues. The V segment lost 5 bases and the J segment 4 bases; nucleotides outside the gene matches: 6. Germline CDR1 and CDR2: SEHNR and FQNEAQ (reference sequence). In DNA, the CDR3 is TGTGCCAGCAGCCCGGACAGGGTTGTAGAGACCCAGTACTTC. This gives the protein CASSPDRVVETQYF.